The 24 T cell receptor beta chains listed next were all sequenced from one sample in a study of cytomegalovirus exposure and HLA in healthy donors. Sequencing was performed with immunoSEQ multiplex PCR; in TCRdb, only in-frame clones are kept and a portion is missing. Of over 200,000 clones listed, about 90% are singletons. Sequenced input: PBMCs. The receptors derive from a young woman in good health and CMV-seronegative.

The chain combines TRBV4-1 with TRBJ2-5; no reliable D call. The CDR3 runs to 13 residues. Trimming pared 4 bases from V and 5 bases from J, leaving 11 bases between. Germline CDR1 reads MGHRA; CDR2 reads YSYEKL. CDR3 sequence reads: CASSLRNGETQYF. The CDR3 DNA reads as TGCGCCAGCAGCCTCAGAAACGGGGAGACCCAGTACTTC.

CDR3 nucleotide sequence: TGTGCCAGCAGTCCCGTGGGGGGTTTGAACACTGAAGCTTTCTTT. It yields the protein CASSPVGGLNTEAFF. The genes are TRBV28 and TRBJ1-1; maybe TRBD1 (5 bases). Trimming took 5 bases from V and 0 from J, leaving 13 bases between them. Germline loops: CDR1 MDHEN, CDR2 SYDVKM. This CDR3 has 15 amino acids.

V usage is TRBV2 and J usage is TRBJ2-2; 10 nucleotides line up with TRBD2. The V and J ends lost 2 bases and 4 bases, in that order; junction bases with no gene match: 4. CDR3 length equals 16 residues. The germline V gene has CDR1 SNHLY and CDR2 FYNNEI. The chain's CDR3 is CASSEFQRGGTGELFF. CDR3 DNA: TGTGCCAGCAGTGAATTCCAGCGGGGGGGCACCGGGGAGCTGTTTTTT.

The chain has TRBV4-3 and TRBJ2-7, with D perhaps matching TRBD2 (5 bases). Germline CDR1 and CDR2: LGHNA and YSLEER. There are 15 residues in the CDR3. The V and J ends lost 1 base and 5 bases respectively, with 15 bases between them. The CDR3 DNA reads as TGCGCCAGCAGCCAAGCTTGGGGAGCCTTGCACGAGCAGTACTTC. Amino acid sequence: CASSQAWGALHEQYF.

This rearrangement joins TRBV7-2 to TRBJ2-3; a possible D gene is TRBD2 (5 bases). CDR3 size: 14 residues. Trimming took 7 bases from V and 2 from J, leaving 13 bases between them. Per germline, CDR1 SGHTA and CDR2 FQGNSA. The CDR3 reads CASIPDLNTDTQYF. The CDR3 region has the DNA TGTGCCAGCATCCCGGACTTGAACACAGATACGCAGTATTTT. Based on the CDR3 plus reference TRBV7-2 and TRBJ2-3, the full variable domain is GAGVSQSPSNKVTEKGKDVELRCDPISGHTALYWYRQSLGQGLEFLIYFQGNSAPDKSGLPSDRFSAERTGGSVSTLTIQRTQQEDSAVYLCASIPDLNTDTQYFGPGTRLTVL.

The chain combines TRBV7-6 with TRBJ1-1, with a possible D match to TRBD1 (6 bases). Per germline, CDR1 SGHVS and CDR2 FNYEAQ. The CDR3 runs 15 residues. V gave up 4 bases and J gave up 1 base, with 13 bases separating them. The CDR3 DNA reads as TGTGCCAGCAGCTCCCAGACAGGACCGAACACTGAAGCTTTCTTT. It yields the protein CASSSQTGPNTEAFF.

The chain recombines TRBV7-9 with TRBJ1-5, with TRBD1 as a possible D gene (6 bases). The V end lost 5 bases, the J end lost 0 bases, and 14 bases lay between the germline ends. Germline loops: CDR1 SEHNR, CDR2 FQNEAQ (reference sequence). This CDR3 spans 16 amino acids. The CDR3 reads CASSRPEDSSNQPQHF. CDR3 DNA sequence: TGTGCCAGCAGCCGACCTGAGGACAGTAGCAATCAGCCCCAGCATTTT.

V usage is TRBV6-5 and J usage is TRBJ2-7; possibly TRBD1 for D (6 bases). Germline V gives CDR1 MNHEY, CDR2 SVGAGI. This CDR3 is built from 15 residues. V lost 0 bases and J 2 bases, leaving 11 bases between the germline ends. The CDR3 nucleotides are TGTGCCAGCAGTTACTCTGGACAGCAAACCTACGAGCAGTACTTC. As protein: CASSYSGQQTYEQYF.

The chain's CDR3 is CASSLYTYGGNQPQHF. The CDR3 DNA sequence: TGTGCCAGCAGCTTGTACACGTACGGGGGCAATCAGCCCCAGCATTTT. This rearrangement joins TRBV5-6 to TRBJ1-5; D gene ambiguous. CDR1 and CDR2 from the germline V gene are SGHDT and YYEEEE. The V gene lost 1 base and the J gene lost 2 bases, with 13 bases spanning the gap. The CDR3 is made up of 16 amino acids. Supplemented by reference TRBV5-6 and TRBJ1-5, the full variable domain reads DAGVTQSPTHLIKTRGQQVTLRCSPKSGHDTVSWYQQALGQGPQFIFQYYEEEERQRGNFPDRFSGHQFPNYSSELNVNALLLGDSALYLCASSLYTYGGNQPQHFGDGTRLSIL.

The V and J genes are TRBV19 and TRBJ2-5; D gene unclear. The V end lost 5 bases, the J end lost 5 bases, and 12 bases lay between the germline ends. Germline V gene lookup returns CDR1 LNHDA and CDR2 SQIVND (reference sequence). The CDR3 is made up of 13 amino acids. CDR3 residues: CASSLQIRETQYF. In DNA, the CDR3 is TGTGCCAGTAGTCTACAGATTCGGGAGACCCAGTACTTC.

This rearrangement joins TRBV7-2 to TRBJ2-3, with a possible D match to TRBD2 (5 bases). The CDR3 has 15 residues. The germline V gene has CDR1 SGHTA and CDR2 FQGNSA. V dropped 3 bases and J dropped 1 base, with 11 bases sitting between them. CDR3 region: CASSLTKRGTDTQYF. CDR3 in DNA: TGTGCCAGCAGCTTGACCAAGAGGGGCACAGATACGCAGTATTTT. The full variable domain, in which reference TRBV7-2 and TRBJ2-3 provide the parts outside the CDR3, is GAGVSQSPSNKVTEKGKDVELRCDPISGHTALYWYRQSLGQGLEFLIYFQGNSAPDKSGLPSDRFSAERTGGSVSTLTIQRTQQEDSAVYLCASSLTKRGTDTQYFGPGTRLTVL.

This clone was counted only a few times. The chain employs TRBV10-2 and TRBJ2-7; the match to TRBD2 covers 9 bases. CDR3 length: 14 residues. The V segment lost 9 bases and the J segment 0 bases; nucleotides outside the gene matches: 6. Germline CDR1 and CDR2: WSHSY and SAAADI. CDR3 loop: CASPTSGRSYEQYV. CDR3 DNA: TGCGCCAGTCCGACTAGCGGTCGCTCCTACGAGCAGTACGTC.

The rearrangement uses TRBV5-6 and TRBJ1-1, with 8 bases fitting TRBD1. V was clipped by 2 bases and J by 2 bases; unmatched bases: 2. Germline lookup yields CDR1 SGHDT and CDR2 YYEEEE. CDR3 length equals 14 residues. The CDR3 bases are TGTGCCAGCAGCTTCCCAGGGGGCAACACTGAAGCTTTCTTT. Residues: CASSFPGGNTEAFF.

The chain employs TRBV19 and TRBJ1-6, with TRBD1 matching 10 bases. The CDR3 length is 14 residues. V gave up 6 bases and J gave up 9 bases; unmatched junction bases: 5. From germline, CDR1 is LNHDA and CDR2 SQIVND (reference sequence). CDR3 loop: CASSQTGGSSPLHF. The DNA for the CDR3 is TGTGCCAGTAGCCAGACAGGGGGCAGTTCACCCCTCCACTTT.

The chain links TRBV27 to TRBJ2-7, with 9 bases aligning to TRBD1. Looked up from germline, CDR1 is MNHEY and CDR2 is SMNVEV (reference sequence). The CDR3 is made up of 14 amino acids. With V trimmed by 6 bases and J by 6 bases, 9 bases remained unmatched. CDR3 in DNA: TGTGCCAGCAGCAAGGACAGGGGATTTGGCGAGCAGTACGTC. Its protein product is CASSKDRGFGEQYV.

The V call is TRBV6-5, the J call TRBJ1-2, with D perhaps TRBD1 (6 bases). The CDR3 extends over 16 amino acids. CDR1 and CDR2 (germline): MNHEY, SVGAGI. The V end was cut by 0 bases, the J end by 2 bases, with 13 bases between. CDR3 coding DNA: TGTGCCAGCAGTTACTCGGAACGGGGGGCGAACTATGGCTACACCTTC. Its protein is CASSYSERGANYGYTF.

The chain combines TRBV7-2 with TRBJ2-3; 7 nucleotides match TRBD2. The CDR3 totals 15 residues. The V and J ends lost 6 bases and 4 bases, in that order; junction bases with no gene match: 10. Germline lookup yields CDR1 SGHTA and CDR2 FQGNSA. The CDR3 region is CASRQKTSFADTQYF. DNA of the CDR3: TGTGCCAGCAGACAAAAGACTAGCTTCGCAGATACGCAGTATTTT.

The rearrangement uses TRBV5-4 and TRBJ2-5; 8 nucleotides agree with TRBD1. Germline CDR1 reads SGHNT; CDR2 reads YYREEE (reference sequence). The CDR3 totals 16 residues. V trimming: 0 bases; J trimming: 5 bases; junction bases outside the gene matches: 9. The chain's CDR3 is CASSLAVQGARETQYF. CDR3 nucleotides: TGTGCCAGCAGCTTGGCCGTTCAGGGGGCGCGGGAGACCCAGTACTTC.

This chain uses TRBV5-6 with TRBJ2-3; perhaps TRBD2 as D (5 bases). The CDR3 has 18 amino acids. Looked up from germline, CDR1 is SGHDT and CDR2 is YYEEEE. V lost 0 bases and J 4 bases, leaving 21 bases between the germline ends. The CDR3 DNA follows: TGTGCCAGCAGCTTGGCAACTAGTAATCCACTTTCCCCAGATACGCAGTATTTT. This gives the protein CASSLATSNPLSPDTQYF.

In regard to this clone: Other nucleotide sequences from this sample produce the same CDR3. CDR3 region: CASSLGGRTEAFF. The CDR3 DNA follows: TGCGCCAGCAGCTTGGGGGGGCGCACTGAAGCTTTCTTT. J is TRBJ1-1 and V is TRBV5-1; tentatively, D is TRBD1 (6 bases). The germline V gene has CDR1 SGHRS and CDR2 YFSETQ. The germline V and J ends were trimmed by 0 bases and 4 bases, with 7 bases remaining between them. The CDR3 contains 13 residues.

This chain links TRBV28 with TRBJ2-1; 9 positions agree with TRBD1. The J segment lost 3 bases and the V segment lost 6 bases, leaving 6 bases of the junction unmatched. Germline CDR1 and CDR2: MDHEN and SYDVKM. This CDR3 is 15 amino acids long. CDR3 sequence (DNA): TGTGCCAGCAGCATTCGACAGGGGGTCTACAATGAGCAGTTCTTC. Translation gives CASSIRQGVYNEQFF.

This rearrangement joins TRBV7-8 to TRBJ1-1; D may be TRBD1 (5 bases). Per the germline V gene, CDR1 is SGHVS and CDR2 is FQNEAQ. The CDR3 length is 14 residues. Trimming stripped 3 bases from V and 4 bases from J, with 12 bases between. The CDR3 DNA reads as TGTGCCAGCAGCTTGGGTCCAGGGTTCACTGAAGCTTTCTTT. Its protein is CASSLGPGFTEAFF.

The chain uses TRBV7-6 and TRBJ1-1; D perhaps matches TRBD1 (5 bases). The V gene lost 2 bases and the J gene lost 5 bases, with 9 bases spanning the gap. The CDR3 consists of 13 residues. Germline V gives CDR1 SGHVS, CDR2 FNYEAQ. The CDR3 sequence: CASSLTQGTEAFF. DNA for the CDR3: TGTGCCAGCAGCTTAACGCAGGGAACTGAAGCTTTCTTT.

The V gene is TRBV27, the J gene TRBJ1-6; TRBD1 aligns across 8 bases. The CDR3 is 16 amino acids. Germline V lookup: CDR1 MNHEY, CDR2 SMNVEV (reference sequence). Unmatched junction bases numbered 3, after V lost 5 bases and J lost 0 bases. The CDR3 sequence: CASSTDRGSYNSPLHF. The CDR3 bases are TGTGCCAGCAGTACCGACAGGGGCTCCTATAATTCACCCCTCCACTTT.